One and the same sample provided the 2 T cell receptor beta chains below, sequenced in a study of cytomegalovirus exposure and HLA in healthy donors. Sequencing was performed with immunoSEQ multiplex PCR; in TCRdb, only in-frame clones are kept and a portion is missing. The table lists 200,000 to 300,000 clones, more than 75% of them singletons, with about 3% in the top ten. The specimen sequenced was PBMCs. The receptors were gathered from a man aged 18-30 years in good health and CMV-seronegative.

This rearrangement joins TRBV18 to TRBJ1-4; D perhaps matches TRBD1 (5 bases). Germline CDR1 and CDR2: KGHSH and LQKENI. The CDR3 is made up of 17 amino acids. Trimming pared 2 bases from V and 8 bases from J, leaving 21 bases between. CDR3 sequence reads: CASSPFADLQGGEKLFF. The CDR3 DNA reads as TGTGCCAGCTCACCATTCGCTGATCTGCAGGGTGGAGAAAAACTGTTTTTT. The complete variable domain, with remaining parts taken from reference TRBV18 and TRBJ1-4, reads NAGVMQNPRHLVRRRGQEARLRCSPMKGHSHVYWYRQLPEEGLKFMVYLQKENIIDESGMPKERFSAEFPKEGPSILRIQQVVRGDSAAYFCASSPFADLQGGEKLFFGSGTQLSVL.

J is TRBJ1-3 and V is TRBV9, with a possible D match to TRBD1 (6 bases). CDR1 SGDLS and CDR2 YYNGEE come from the germline V gene. The V and J ends lost 2 bases and 0 bases respectively, with 9 bases between them. CDR3 length: 15 amino acids. CDR3 nucleotides: TGTGCCAGCAGCGTCCAGGGGAACTCTGGAAACACCATATATTTT. Protein sequence: CASSVQGNSGNTIYF.